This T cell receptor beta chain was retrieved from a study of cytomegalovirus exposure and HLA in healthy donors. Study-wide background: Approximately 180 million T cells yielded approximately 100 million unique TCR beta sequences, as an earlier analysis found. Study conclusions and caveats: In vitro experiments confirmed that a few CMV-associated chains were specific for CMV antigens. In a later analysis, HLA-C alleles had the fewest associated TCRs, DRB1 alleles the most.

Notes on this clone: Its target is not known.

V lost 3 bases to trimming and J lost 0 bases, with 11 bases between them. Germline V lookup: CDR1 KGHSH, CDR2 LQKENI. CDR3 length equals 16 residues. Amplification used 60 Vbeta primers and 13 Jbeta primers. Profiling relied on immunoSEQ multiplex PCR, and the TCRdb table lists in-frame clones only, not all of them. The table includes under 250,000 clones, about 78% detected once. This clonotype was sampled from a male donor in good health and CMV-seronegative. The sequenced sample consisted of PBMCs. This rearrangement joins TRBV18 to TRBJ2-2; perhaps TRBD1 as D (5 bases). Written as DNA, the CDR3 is TGTGCCAGCTCACCCCAGGGCCTCTCGAACACCGGGGAGCTGTTTTTT. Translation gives CASSPQGLSNTGELFF.